This T cell receptor beta chain appears in the sequencing data of a study of cytomegalovirus exposure and HLA in healthy donors (dated by TCRdb to the late 2010s). For the wider study: In an earlier analysis of approximately 500 of the donors, 276 Gb of sequence data and 120 million or so unique TCR beta sequences from about 179 million T cells were reported. Among the roughly 370 genotyped donors, under 90% belonged to the genetic ancestry cluster associated with self-reported Caucasian donors. All discovery cohort repertoires had been generated on a single sequencing platform. Typing coverage differed by locus: A, B, C, DRB1 and DQB1 were typed in roughly 620-640 donors, DQA1 in 522, DPA1 in 606, and DPB1 in about 450. HLA typing covered class I and class II loci at four-digit resolution. The T cell repertoires of some 670 subjects were profiled by immunosequencing and related to cytomegalovirus serostatus. In addition to the first cohort of several hundred subjects, a separate validation cohort of about 120 different subjects was used. The later analysis used no new phenotypic data to find candidate immune exposures, relying instead on TCR beta sequences and their occurrence across donors. Across about 370 genotyped donors of the cohort, an average of roughly 250,000 unique TCR beta nucleotide sequences per donor were sequenced, and approximately 17% of those sequences were non-productive. Genome-wide SNP genotypes for about three fifths of the roughly 670 donors were used in a later genetic analysis, which treated that subset as a discovery cohort. Roughly 300 gigabases of sequencing data and about 92 million unique TCR sequences made up an early release that covered under 750 HLA-typed donors. Several DR-DQ haplotypes were treated as single units for association and clustering because of strong linkage in the cohort. An earlier analysis of some 600 of the donors applied high-throughput TCR beta sequencing to assess whether each TCR beta V gene segment acted as functional or pseudogenic. A later analysis re-analyzed previously published TCR beta repertoires from roughly 600 donors and added high-resolution HLA genotyping to study TCR occurrence patterns. To predict cytomegalovirus infection status, the study brought together high-throughput TCR immunosequencing, statistical association of individual TCRs with disease status, and machine learning. Donor age, sex, ethnicity and CMV serostatus were collected together with the repertoire data. The study aimed to test whether cataloging public T cell receptors could reveal signatures of past pathogen exposure.

Concerning this clone itself: Its target antigen remains unknown. The record has no base qualities; no much larger clone is one base away.

The cohort consisted of some 670 healthy bone marrow donors. At the time of sampling, every cohort member was nominally healthy, though immune exposures that went unrecorded were likely present. The donor was CMV seronegative and belonged to the group of 320 or so seronegative cohort members. Every donor gave a peripheral blood sample, and the peripheral blood mononuclear cells from that sample were used for TCR beta sequencing. Genomic DNA was extracted from the blood cell samples with the Qiagen DNeasy Blood Extraction Kit. What the work shows at the level of the full study, not this receptor alone: The authors suggested that the approach could potentially be generalized to other disease states and immunological phenotypes. The 87-base-pair reads could not distinguish some IMGT-functional V segments, including TRBV6-2 and TRBV6-3, so those segments were excluded. According to a later genetic analysis, donors in an Asian-associated ancestry cluster had fewer N-insertions in productive TCRs than the roughly 670-donor mean. Assigning TCR associations to individual alleles was difficult when HLA alleles, especially DR and DQ, strongly co-occurred. Most CMV-associated TCR beta chains appeared to be HLA-restricted in a later analysis, and the HLA associations seemed to be driven largely by CMV exposure. The study gave a list of 150 to 200 TCR beta chains associated with cytomegalovirus. The classifier was reported to diagnose cytomegalovirus status with high specificity and sensitivity in both the original cohort and the validation cohort. Roughly uniform sequencing depth across donors was assumed in presence/absence analyses, although this assumption may not hold. Correlated functional status among segregating V segments might reflect linkage disequilibrium, but an unknown experimental factor could not be ruled out. Specific HLA alleles were associated with 18,000 or so TCR beta sequences at a false discovery rate of 0.05 in a later analysis. Because counts were too low, 15 to 20 rarely observed V segments, including chromosome 9 orphons, were left out of the earlier analysis of 587 of the donors. While some public TCRs were present in many individuals, most TCR sequences turned up only very rarely across donors. Because HLA typing was missing for some donors at each locus, association tests included only the typed subset. An earlier analysis of approximately 600 of the donors showed that most TCR beta V segments appeared in productive rearrangements either about 87% or about 30% of the time, which broadly matched IMGT annotations. In a later analysis, HLA-associated TCR beta chains showed more clonal expansion and lower generation probabilities than non-associated chains that were equally common. A further reported finding was that TCR beta sequences accurately predicted the HLA-A and HLA-B alleles for most subjects in the first cohort. The only immune exposure information available for the cohort was CMV serostatus. A cluster of highly shared sequence variants was judged likely to represent a technical artifact of the sequencing pipeline. In vitro tests confirmed that a few of the cytomegalovirus-associated TCR beta chains recognize cytomegalovirus antigens. A later analysis reported that several top co-occurrence clusters appeared linked to parvovirus B19, influenza, CMV and Epstein-Barr virus. A later genetic analysis associated a missense DCLRE1C variant with V-gene and J-gene trimming of TCR beta chains, and an independent cohort replicated the association. Only TCR beta chains were sequenced in this cohort, and the absence of alpha or paired-chain data limited detectable features. In a later analysis, the rate of TCR association differed among HLA loci, with DRB1 alleles having the most associated TCRs and HLA-C alleles having the fewest.

Libraries were constructed by the immunoSEQ multiplex PCR assay. For the multiplex PCR, a mixture combining 60 forward primers for TCR Vbeta segments and 13 reverse primers for TCR Jbeta segments was used. The CDR3 region of rearranged TCR beta genes was amplified from genomic DNA with a multiplex PCR assay. The amplified TCR beta libraries were sequenced on the Illumina HiSeq System as 87-base-pair reads. In the original analysis: A later analysis counted about 76 million unique TCR beta chains across the 690 or so repertoires, and 9 million to 14 million of these chains were shared by at least two donors. To remove PCR and sequencing errors, raw reads were error-corrected and collapsed into unique sequences using a nearest-neighbor algorithm that merged closely related sequences. Alignment of CDR3 sequences to IMGT reference sequences was used to assign V, D and J gene segments. For a sequence to be retained, a match of at least six nucleotides to both a V gene segment and a J gene segment was required. A rearrangement counted as productive if the CDR3 had no stop codons and remained in frame with V and J, and every other rearrangement counted as non-productive. CDR3 was defined by IMGT convention, running from the second conserved V-encoded cysteine to the conserved J-encoded phenylalanine. In an earlier analysis of 587 of the donors, sequences lacking an unambiguous match to a single V gene segment were excluded. An earlier analysis of some 610 of the donors called V segments functional above 56.7% productive rearrangements and segregating when the between-donor standard deviation exceeded 5%. To diagnose cytomegalovirus status from the catalog of TCR beta chain sequences, a statistical classification framework was built. V and J gene assignment, in a later analysis, came from comparing TCR nucleotide sequences with IMGT/GENE-DB human TR gene sequences. A later analysis assigned CDR3 sequences and most-parsimonious VDJ recombination scenarios with the TCRdist pipeline. In a later analysis, each TCR beta chain was defined by its CDR3 amino acid sequence together with its V-gene family, and reads lacking a unique V-gene family were excluded. As a way to deal with suspected cross-contamination and a sequencing artifact, a later analysis dropped nearly 600 nucleotide sequences that were highly shared and had low generation probability. A later analysis calculated a clonal expansion index for each public chain from normalized within-repertoire ranks of inferred template counts. In a later analysis, generation probabilities were computed using a VDJ recombination model fitted to out-of-frame rearrangements, and the results were checked against IGoR. Hypergeometric tests were used in a later analysis to score TCR-TCR, TCR-HLA and TCR-CMV co-occurrence, with a repertoire-size bias correction applied to the TCR pairs. A later analysis estimated false discovery rates by permuting HLA or CMV assignments 20 times. In a later analysis, co-occurring TCRs were grouped with DBSCAN, and TCRdist sequence similarity was added when clustering was performed within HLA-allele-positive subsets. Repertoires with fewer than 30,000 or more than 120,000 public chains, plus five repertoires with anomalous nucleotide sharing, were excluded from co-occurrence clustering. TCRdb obtained this table from immuneACCESS and retained in-frame rearrangements with V and J assigned. These tables miss some clones; where compared with another copy, unresolved V genes account for less than half of the shortfall, and the remainder is unexplained. That table furnishes V, J and clone size, whereas the DNA furnished D and trimming. Present in this sample are around 99,000 clones, roughly four fifths of which were seen just once. The ten largest clones represent roughly 2.3% of the sample.

CDR1 and CDR2 are drawn from the germline V gene: SGHVS, FQNEAQ. For this chain, trimming is 3 bases at the V end and 8 bases at the J end, and the number of junction bases without a gene match is 5. From cysteine to phenylalanine, the CDR3 is 15 amino acids long. Kept here is only the CDR3 DNA, which spans 45 bases and is read in frame from base 1. This clonotype was sampled from a man aged 18 to 30 in good health and CMV-seronegative. Recombination connected TRBV7-8 to TRBJ1-6; TRBD1 matches 9 bases in the middle. Source material: PBMCs. This receptor carries the CDR3 CASSFDRGWDSPLHF. The sequence in DNA is TGTGCCAGCAGCTTCGACAGGGGGTGGGATTCACCCCTCCACTTT.